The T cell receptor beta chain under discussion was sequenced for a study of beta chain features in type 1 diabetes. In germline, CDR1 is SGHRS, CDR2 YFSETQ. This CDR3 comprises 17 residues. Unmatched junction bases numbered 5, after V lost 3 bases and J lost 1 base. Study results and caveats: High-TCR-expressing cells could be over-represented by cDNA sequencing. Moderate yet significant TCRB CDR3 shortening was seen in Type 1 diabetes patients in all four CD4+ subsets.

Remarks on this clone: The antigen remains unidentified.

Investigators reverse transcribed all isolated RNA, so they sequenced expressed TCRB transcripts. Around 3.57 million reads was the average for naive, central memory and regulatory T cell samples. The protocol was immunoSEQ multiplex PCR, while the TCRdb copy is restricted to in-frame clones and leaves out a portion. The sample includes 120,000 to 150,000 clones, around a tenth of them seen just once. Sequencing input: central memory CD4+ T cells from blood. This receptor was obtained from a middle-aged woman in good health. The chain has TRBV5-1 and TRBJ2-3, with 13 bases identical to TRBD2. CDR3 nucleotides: TGCGCCAGCAGCTGGAGGGGGACTAGCGGGGGCACAGATACGCAGTATTTT. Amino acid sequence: CASSWRGTSGGTDTQYF. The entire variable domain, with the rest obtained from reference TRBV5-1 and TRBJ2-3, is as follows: KAGVTQTPRYLIKTRGQQVTLSCSPISGHRSVSWYQQTPGQGLQFLFEYFSETQRNKGNFPGRFSGRQFSNSRSEMNVSTLELGDSALYLCASSWRGTSGGTDTQYFGPGTRLTVL.